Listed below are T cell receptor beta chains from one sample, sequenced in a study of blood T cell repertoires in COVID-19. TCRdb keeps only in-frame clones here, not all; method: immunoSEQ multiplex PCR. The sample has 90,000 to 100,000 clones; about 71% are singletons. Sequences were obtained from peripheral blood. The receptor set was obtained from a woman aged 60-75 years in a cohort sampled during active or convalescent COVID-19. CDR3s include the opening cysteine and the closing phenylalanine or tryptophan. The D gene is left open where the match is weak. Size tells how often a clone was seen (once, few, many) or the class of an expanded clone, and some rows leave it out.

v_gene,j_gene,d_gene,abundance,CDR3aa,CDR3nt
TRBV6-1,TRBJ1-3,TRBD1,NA,CASSETGPRSGNTIYF,TGTGCCAGCAGTGAGACAGGGCCCCGCTCTGGAAACACCATATATTTT
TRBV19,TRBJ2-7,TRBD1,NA,CASLGQGSYEQYF,TGTGCCAGTTTGGGACAGGGGAGTTACGAGCAGTACTTC
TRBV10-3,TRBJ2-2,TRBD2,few,CAISDPPGLAGGPGGELFF,TGTGCCATCAGTGACCCACCGGGACTAGCGGGGGGCCCAGGCGGGGAGCTGTTTTTT
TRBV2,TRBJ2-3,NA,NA,CASSPGLVDTQYF,TGTGCCAGCAGTCCGGGACTGGTGGATACGCAGTATTTT
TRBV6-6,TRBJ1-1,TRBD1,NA,CASSTWDRRMWAFF,TGTGCCAGCAGTACCTGGGACAGGCGAATGTGGGCTTTCTTT
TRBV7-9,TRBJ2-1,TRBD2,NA,CASSMTSGGALSYNEQFF,TGTGCCAGCAGCATGACTAGCGGGGGGGCCCTGTCCTACAATGAGCAGTTCTTC
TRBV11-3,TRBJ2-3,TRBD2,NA,CASSQGTSELTDTQYF,TGTGCCAGCAGCCAGGGGACTAGCGAACTCACAGATACGCAGTATTTT
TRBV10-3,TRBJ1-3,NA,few,CAISLSGNTIYF,TGTGCCATCAGCCTCTCTGGAAACACCATATATTTT
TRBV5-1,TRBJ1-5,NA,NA,CASSRIPDIQPQHF,TGCGCCAGCAGTCGTATCCCAGATATCCAGCCCCAGCATTTT
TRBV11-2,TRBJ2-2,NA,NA,CASESVGELFF,TGTGCCAGCGAGTCGGTCGGGGAGCTGTTTTTT
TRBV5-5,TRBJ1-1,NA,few,CASSSPRGGSTEAFF,TGTGCCAGCAGTTCACCCAGGGGCGGAAGCACTGAAGCTTTCTTT
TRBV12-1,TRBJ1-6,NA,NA,CASSYLSSYNSPLHF,TGTGCCAGCAGCTACCTGAGCTCCTATAATTCACCCCTCCACTTT
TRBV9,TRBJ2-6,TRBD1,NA,CASSVGMGQGALGANVLTF,TGTGCCAGCAGTGTGGGGATGGGACAGGGGGCGCTGGGGGCCAACGTCCTGACTTTC
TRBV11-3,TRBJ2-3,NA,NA,CASSFGQNTDTQYF,TGTGCCAGCAGCTTCGGACAGAACACAGATACGCAGTATTTT
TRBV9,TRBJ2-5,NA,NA,CASSVAQQETQYF,TGTGCCAGCAGCGTAGCCCAACAAGAGACCCAGTACTTC
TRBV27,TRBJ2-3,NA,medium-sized,CASSLLAGAYTDTQYF,TGTGCCAGCAGTTTACTGGCAGGGGCTTACACAGATACGCAGTATTTT
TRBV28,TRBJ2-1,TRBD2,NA,CASSLLLRTSGEQFF,TGTGCCAGCAGTTTATTGTTACGGACTAGCGGGGAGCAGTTCTTC
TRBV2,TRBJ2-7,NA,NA,CASSLGQSYEQYF,TGTGCCAGCAGCTTAGGACAGTCCTACGAGCAGTACTTC
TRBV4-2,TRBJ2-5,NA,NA,CASSQDQARETQYF,TGTGCCAGCAGCCAAGACCAGGCCCGAGAGACCCAGTACTTC
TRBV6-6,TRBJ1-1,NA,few,CASSYSGRNTEAFF,TGTGCCAGCAGTTACTCAGGGAGAAACACTGAAGCTTTCTTT
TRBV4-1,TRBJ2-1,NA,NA,CASSQEEGSYNEQFF,TGCGCCAGCAGCCAAGAGGAGGGCTCCTACAATGAGCAGTTCTTC
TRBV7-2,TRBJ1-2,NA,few,CASSLREYGYTF,TGTGCCAGCAGCCTGAGGGAATATGGCTACACCTTC
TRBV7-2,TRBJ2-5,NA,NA,CASMRDVQETQYF,TGTGCCAGCATGCGGGACGTCCAAGAGACCCAGTACTTC
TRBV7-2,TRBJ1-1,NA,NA,CASSFAGWTEAFF,TGTGCCAGCAGCTTCGCAGGGTGGACTGAAGCTTTCTTT
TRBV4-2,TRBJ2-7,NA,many,CASSQARGGGDEQYF,TGTGCCAGCAGCCAAGCTCGGGGAGGCGGCGACGAGCAGTACTTC
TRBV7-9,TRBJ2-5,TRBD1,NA,CASSLAGQLQETQYF,TGTGCCAGCAGCTTAGCGGGACAGCTCCAAGAGACCCAGTACTTC
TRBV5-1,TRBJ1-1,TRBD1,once,CASSRGQGAMDTEAFF,TGCGCCAGCAGCCGGGGACAGGGGGCGATGGACACTGAAGCTTTCTTT
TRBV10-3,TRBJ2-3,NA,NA,CAISVAGRQGSTDTQYF,TGTGCCATCAGTGTAGCAGGGCGACAAGGGTCCACAGATACGCAGTATTTT
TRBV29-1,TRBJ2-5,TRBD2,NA,CSFRLAGDQETQYF,TGCAGCTTCCGACTAGCGGGGGATCAAGAGACCCAGTACTTC
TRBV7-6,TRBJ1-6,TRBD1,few,CASSLQGPYNSPLHF,TGTGCCAGCAGCCTACAGGGGCCCTATAATTCACCCCTCCACTTT
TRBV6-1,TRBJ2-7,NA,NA,CASSETGVLWDEQYF,TGTGCCAGCAGTGAAACGGGGGTTTTATGGGACGAGCAGTACTTC
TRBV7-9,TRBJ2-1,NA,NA,CASSTQTAYNEQFF,TGTGCCAGCAGCACACAGACGGCATACAATGAGCAGTTCTTC
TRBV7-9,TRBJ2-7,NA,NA,CASSPIHSYEQYF,TGTGCCAGCAGCCCAATACATTCCTACGAGCAGTACTTC
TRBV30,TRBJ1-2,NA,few,CAWSSDIFNYGYTF,TGTGCCTGGAGTTCGGACATTTTTAACTATGGCTACACCTTC
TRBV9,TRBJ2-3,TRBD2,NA,CASSVVPPRRTSGGVLRADTQYF,TGTGCCAGCAGCGTAGTTCCCCCCCGGCGTACTAGCGGGGGGGTTCTGAGGGCAGATACGCAGTATTTT
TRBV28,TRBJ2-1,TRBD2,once,CASSFWGLVGSDNEQFF,TGTGCCAGCAGTTTTTGGGGACTAGTCGGGAGCGACAATGAGCAGTTCTTC
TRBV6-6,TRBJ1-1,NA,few,CASSYQEVMEAFF,TGTGCCAGCAGTTACCAAGAGGTAATGGAAGCTTTCTTT
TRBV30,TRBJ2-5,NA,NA,CAWSVQLRETQYF,TGTGCCTGGAGTGTCCAACTGAGGGAGACCCAGTACTTC
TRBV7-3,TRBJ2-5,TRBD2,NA,CASSPRGLAGAETQYF,TGTGCCAGCAGCCCAAGGGGACTAGCGGGGGCAGAGACCCAGTACTTC
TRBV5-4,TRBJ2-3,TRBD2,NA,CASSDPVPRGSGGYADTQYF,TGTGCCAGCAGCGACCCCGTACCACGGGGTAGCGGGGGGTATGCAGATACGCAGTATTTT
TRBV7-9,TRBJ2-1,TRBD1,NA,CASTDRGEQFF,TGTGCCAGCACCGACAGGGGTGAGCAGTTCTTC
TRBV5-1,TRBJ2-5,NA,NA,CASSLALQETQYF,TGCGCCAGCAGCCTGGCACTCCAAGAGACCCAGTACTTC
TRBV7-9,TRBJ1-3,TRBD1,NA,CASRRDSSGNTIYF,TGTGCCAGCAGAAGGGACAGCTCTGGAAACACCATATATTTT
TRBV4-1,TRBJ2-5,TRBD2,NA,CASSQELGLAGGETQYF,TGCGCCAGCAGCCAAGAGCTTGGACTAGCGGGCGGGGAGACCCAGTACTTC
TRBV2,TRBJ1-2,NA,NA,CASSDSRQNEPYGYTF,TGTGCCAGCAGTGATAGTAGACAGAATGAACCTTATGGCTACACCTTC
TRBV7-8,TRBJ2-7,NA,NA,CASSLVTVSYEQYF,TGTGCCAGCAGCTTAGTTACAGTCTCCTACGAGCAGTACTTC
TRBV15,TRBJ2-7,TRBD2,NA,CATSRGVPGLAGWNEQYF,TGTGCCACCAGCAGAGGGGTCCCTGGACTAGCGGGGTGGAACGAGCAGTACTTC
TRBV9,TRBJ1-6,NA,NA,CASSVEQKNSPLHF,TGTGCCAGCAGCGTAGAACAAAAAAATTCACCCCTCCACTTT
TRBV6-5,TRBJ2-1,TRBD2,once,CASSLGGDGYNEQFF,TGTGCCAGCAGCCTGGGGGGGGATGGCTACAATGAGCAGTTCTTC
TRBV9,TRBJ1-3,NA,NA,CASSVDFQGFSGNTIYF,TGTGCCAGCAGCGTAGATTTCCAGGGGTTCTCTGGAAACACCATATATTTT
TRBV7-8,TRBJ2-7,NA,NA,CASSLVGGTHEQYF,TGTGCCAGCAGCTTAGTGGGGGGAACCCACGAGCAGTACTTC
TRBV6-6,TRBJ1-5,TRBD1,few,CASSIGQGKGQPQHF,TGTGCCAGCAGTATTGGACAGGGGAAGGGTCAGCCCCAGCATTTT
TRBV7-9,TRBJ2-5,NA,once,CASTGDQETQYF,TGTGCCAGCACAGGGGACCAAGAGACCCAGTACTTC
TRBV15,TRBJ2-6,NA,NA,CATSPQGFAGANVLTF,TGTGCCACCAGCCCACAGGGTTTTGCTGGGGCCAACGTCCTGACTTTC
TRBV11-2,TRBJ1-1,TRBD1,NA,CASSIDRDTEAFF,TGTGCCAGCAGCATAGACAGGGACACTGAAGCTTTCTTT
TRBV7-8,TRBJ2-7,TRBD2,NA,CASRETSGGRYEQYF,TGTGCCAGCAGGGAAACTAGCGGGGGGCGGTACGAGCAGTACTTC
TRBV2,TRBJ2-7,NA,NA,CASNFGGPYEQYF,TGTGCCAGCAATTTCGGGGGGCCATACGAGCAGTACTTC
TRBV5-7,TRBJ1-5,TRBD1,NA,CASSLGDRGRPESNQPQHF,TGTGCCAGCAGCTTGGGGGACAGGGGGCGCCCGGAAAGCAATCAGCCCCAGCATTTT